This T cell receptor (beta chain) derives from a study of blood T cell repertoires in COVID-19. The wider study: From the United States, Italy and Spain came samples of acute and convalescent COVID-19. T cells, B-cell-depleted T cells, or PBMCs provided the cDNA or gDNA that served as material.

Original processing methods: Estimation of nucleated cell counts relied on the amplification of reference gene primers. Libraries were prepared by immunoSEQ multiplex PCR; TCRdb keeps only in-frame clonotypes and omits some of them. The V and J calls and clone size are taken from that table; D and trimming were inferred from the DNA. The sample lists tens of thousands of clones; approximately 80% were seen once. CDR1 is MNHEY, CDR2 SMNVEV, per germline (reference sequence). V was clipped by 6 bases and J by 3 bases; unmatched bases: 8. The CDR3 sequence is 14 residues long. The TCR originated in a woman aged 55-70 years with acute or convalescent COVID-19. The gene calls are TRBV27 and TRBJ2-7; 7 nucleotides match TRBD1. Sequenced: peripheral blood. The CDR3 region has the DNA TGTGCCAGCAGCGCTAGGGACAGCCACTACGAGCAGTACTTC. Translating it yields CASSARDSHYEQYF.